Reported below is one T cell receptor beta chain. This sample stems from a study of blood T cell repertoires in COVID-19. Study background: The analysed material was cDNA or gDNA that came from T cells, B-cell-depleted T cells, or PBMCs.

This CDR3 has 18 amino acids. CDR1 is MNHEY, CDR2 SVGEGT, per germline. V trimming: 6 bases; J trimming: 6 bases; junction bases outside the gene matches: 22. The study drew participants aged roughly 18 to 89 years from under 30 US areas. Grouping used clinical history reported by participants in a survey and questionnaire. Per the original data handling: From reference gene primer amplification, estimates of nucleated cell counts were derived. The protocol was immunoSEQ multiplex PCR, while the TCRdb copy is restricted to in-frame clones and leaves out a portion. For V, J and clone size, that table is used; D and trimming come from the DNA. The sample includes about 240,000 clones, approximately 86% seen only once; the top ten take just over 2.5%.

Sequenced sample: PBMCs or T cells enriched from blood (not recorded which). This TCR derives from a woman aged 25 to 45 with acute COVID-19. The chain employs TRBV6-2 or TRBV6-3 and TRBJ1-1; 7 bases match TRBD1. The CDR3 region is CASRPSGTDGIMGPEAFF. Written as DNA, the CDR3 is TGTGCCAGCAGACCTTCCGGGACAGATGGAATCATGGGCCCTGAAGCTTTCTTT.